This T cell receptor beta chain came from a study of blood T cell repertoires in COVID-19. The wider study: The study drew acute and convalescent COVID-19 samples from the United States, Italy and Spain. Sample material is recorded as cDNA or gDNA derived from T cells, B-cell-depleted T cells, or PBMCs.

Authors' processing steps: From reference gene primer amplification, estimates of nucleated cell counts were derived. Clones were read by immunoSEQ multiplex PCR, and TCRdb kept only the in-frame ones, dropping some. Clonal size and the V and J genes are those of that table, whereas D and trimming came from the DNA. The sample gives approximately 250,000 clones, over 75% of which show up once; 8.6% is in the top ten. This clone was observed many times. Per germline, CDR1 MNHEY and CDR2 SMNVEV (reference sequence). V was pared by 3 bases and J by 5 bases, with 13 bases between. This CDR3 has 14 amino acids.

The clonotype originates from a human donor in a cohort sampled during active COVID-19. The chain is built from TRBV27 and TRBJ1-1, with a weak D call TRBD1 (6 bases). The sample consisted of peripheral blood. The CDR3 loop is CASSFAGEGTEAFF. The CDR3 DNA is TGTGCCAGCAGTTTTGCAGGGGAGGGGACTGAAGCTTTCTTT.